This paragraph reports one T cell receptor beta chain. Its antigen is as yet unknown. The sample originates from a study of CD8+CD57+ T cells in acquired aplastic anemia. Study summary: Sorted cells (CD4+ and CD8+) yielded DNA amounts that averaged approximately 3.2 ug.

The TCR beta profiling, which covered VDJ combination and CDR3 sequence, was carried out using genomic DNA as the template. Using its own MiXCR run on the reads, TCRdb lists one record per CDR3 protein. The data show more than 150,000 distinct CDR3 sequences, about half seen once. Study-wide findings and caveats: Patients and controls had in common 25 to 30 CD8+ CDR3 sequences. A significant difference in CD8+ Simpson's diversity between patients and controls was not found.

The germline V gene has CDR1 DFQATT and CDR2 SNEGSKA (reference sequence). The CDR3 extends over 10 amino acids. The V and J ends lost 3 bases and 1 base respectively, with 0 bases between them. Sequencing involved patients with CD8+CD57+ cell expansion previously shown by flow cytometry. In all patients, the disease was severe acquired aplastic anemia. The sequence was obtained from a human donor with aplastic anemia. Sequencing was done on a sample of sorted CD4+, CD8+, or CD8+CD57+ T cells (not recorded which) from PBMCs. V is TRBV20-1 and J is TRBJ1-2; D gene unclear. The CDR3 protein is CSASNYGYTF. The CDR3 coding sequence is TGCAGTGCTAGTAACTATGGCTACACCTTC.